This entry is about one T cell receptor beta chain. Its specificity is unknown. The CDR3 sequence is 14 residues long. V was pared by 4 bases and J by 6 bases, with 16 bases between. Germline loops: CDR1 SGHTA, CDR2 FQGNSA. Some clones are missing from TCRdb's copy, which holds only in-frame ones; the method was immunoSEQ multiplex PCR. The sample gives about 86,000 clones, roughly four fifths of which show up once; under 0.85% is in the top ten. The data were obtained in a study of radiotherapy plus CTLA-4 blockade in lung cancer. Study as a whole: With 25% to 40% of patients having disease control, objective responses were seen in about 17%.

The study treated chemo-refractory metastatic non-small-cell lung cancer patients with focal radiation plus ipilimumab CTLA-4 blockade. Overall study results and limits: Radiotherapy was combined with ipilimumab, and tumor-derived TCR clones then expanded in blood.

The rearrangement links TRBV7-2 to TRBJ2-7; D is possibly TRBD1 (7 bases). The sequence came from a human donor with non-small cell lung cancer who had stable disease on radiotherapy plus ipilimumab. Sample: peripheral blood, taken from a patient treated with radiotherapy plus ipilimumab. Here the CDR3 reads CASSSQGGVLEQYF. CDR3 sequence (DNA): TGTGCCAGCAGCTCGCAGGGGGGAGTTCTCGAGCAGTACTTC.